One and the same sample provided the 12 T cell receptor beta chains below, sequenced in a study of T cells in Graves' hyperthyroidism and ophthalmopathy. The TCR beta CDR3 regions underwent amplification using RNA transcripts as the source. TCR CDR3 regions were first amplified by RT-PCR with HTBI primers. TCRdb called the multiplex PCR reads again in MiXCR, with one record for every CDR3 protein. The sample yields approximately 400,000 distinct CDR3 sequences, approximately 14% seen once. Sequencing was performed on blood. Receptor source: a woman aged 55 to 70 with Graves' hyperthyroidism.

This clonotype was seen ten or more times. The chain carries TRBV2 and TRBJ2-1; 9 bases line up with TRBD2. Germline V lookup: CDR1 SNHLY, CDR2 FYNNEI. Unmatched junction bases numbered 13, after V lost 7 bases and J lost 9 bases. The CDR3 has 15 residues. The CDR3: CASNPSRLAGSEQFF. The DNA for the CDR3 is TGTGCCAGCAACCCAAGCCGGCTAGCGGGAAGTGAGCAGTTCTTC.

CDR3 sequence (DNA): TGTGTAGCGGTGAGCCCCCCAGATACGCAGTATTTT. It codes for CVAVSPPDTQYF. J is TRBJ2-3 and V is TRBV19; D is perhaps TRBD2 (6 bases). This CDR3 spans 12 amino acids. Germline V lookup: CDR1 LNHDA, CDR2 SQIVND (reference sequence).

This clonotype was seen at least ten times. This chain joins TRBV2 and TRBJ1-2, with a weak D call TRBD1 (5 bases). Between the trimmed V and J ends, which lost 4 bases and 8 bases, there was a span of 20 bases. Germline values: CDR1 SNHLY, CDR2 FYNNEI. The CDR3 is 15 amino acids. CDR3 sequence reads: CASSGLTGPSEGYTF. DNA of the CDR3: TGTGCCAGCAGTGGCCTAACAGGCCCTTCGGAAGGCTACACCTTC.

This clonotype appeared many times. The chain recombines TRBV25-1 with TRBJ2-5; TRBD1 matches at 8 bases. The CDR3 runs to 14 residues. The germline V gene has CDR1 MGHDK and CDR2 SYGVNS. V trimming: 7 bases; J trimming: 6 bases; junction bases outside the gene matches: 10. CDR3: CASTLPGGGKTQYF. In DNA, the CDR3 is TGTGCCAGCACCCTGCCAGGGGGCGGAAAGACCCAGTACTTC.

The V call is TRBV12-5, the J call TRBJ2-2; 7 bases agree with TRBD1. Germline trimming cut 10 bases from V and 4 bases from J; bases unmatched to any gene: 9. CDR3 length: 14 residues. Germline CDR1 LGHNT, CDR2 FRNRAP. CDR3 in DNA: TGTGCTACCCGAGACAGGGTGAGCACCGGGGAGCTGTTTTTT. Its protein product is CATRDRVSTGELFF.

In its sample, this clonotype was seen many times. V is TRBV12-3 or TRBV12-4 and J is TRBJ1-1; D gene ambiguous. The CDR3 runs to 13 residues. Between the trimmed V and J ends, which lost 2 bases and 3 bases, there was a span of 7 bases. CDR3 amino acids: CASSLMEYTEAFF. The CDR3 DNA reads TGTGCCAGCAGTTTAATGGAGTACACTGAAGCTTTCTTT.

This chain joins TRBV28 and TRBJ1-2; 12 positions match TRBD1. The germline V gene encodes CDR1 MDHEN and CDR2 SYDVKM. V lost 2 bases to trimming and J lost 6 bases; unmatched junction nucleotides: 10. The CDR3 has 17 residues. This chain's CDR3 is CASSLTLGTGGAHGYTF. The CDR3, as DNA: TGTGCCAGCAGTTTAACTTTAGGGACAGGGGGCGCCCATGGCTACACCTTC.

The chain is built from TRBV19 and TRBJ1-2; 8 bases line up with TRBD1. CDR1 is LNHDA, CDR2 SQIVND, per germline (reference sequence). V shed 3 bases, J shed 7 bases, and the junction held 7 bases outside the gene matches. The length of the CDR3 is 14 residues. This chain's CDR3 is CASSINRGMAGYTF. The CDR3 nucleotides are TGTGCCAGTAGTATCAACAGGGGGATGGCTGGCTACACCTTC.

V is TRBV19 and J is TRBJ1-3; 8 bases line up with TRBD1. This CDR3 is 15 amino acids long. V dropped 4 bases and J dropped 5; count of bases not matched to a gene: 7. Germline assignment: CDR1 LNHDA and CDR2 SQIVND (reference sequence). The CDR3 region is CASSTQGVRRNTIYF. The CDR3 nucleotides are TGTGCCAGTAGTACACAGGGGGTGAGGAGAAACACCATATATTTT.

As concerns this clonotype: This sequence may be a read error, since a much larger clone differs from it by one base. V and J are TRBV10-3 and TRBJ1-2; 8 bases are a match to TRBD1. The CDR3 length is 14 residues. From germline, CDR1 is ENHRY and CDR2 SYGVKD. The CDR3 protein is CTTPSRDRNYGYTF. The CDR3 DNA is TGTACCACCCCTTCCCGGGACAGGAACTATGGCTACACCTTC.

Many counts were recorded for this clonotype. The chain is built from TRBV28 and TRBJ2-1, with 13 bases aligning to TRBD2. V dropped 11 bases and J dropped 0; count of bases not matched to a gene: 10. Per germline, CDR1 MDHEN and CDR2 SYDVKM. CDR3 length: 17 amino acids. CDR3 nucleotides: TGTGCCCAGATGGGACTAGCGGGGCGAAGCTCCTACAATGAGCAGTTCTTC. Encoded protein: CAQMGLAGRSSYNEQFF.

This clonotype has just a few counts. The CDR3 does not end in the conserved phenylalanine or tryptophan, so this is likely a read error. This chain links TRBV3-1 with TRBJ2-5; 9 nucleotides line up with TRBD2. Germline CDR1 and CDR2: LGHDT and YNNKEL (reference sequence). There are 16 residues in the CDR3. V lost 1 base and J lost 2; bases outside the gene matches: 5. CDR3 nucleotides: TGTGCCAGCAGCCAAGCGTCTAGCGGGATGCAAGAGACCCAGTACGTC. Translated, it gives CASSQASSGMQETQYV.